This T cell receptor (beta chain) was captured in a study of cytomegalovirus exposure and HLA in healthy donors. The study, taken as a whole, reports: TCR beta chains numbering more than 150 were designated cytomegalovirus-associated.

CDR3 length: 17 amino acids. J lost 2 bases, V lost 6 bases, and 13 bases had no gene match. Germline V gene data show CDR1 as SEHNR and CDR2 as FQNEAQ (reference sequence). In the case of this clone: Its antigen is not known.

Primers included in the PCR were 60 Vbeta and 13 Jbeta primers. Generated by immunoSEQ multiplex PCR, the TCRdb table keeps only in-frame clones and is missing some. The table records under 200,000 clones, approximately 88% of them present only once. The TCR sequence derives from a boy between 2 and 10 years old in good health and CMV-seronegative. The material sequenced was PBMCs. The chain combines TRBV7-9 with TRBJ2-7, with 10 bases aligning to TRBD2. CDR3 sequence: CASSQSTGLAKAYEQYF. CDR3 sequence (DNA): TGTGCCAGCAGTCAATCAACGGGACTAGCGAAAGCCTACGAGCAGTACTTC. The entire variable domain, with the rest obtained from reference TRBV7-9 and TRBJ2-7, is as follows: DTGVSQNPRHKITKRGQNVTFRCDPISEHNRLYWYRQTLGQGPEFLTYFQNEAQLEKSRLLSDRFSAERPKGSFSTLEIQRTEQGDSAMYLCASSQSTGLAKAYEQYFGPGTRLTVT.